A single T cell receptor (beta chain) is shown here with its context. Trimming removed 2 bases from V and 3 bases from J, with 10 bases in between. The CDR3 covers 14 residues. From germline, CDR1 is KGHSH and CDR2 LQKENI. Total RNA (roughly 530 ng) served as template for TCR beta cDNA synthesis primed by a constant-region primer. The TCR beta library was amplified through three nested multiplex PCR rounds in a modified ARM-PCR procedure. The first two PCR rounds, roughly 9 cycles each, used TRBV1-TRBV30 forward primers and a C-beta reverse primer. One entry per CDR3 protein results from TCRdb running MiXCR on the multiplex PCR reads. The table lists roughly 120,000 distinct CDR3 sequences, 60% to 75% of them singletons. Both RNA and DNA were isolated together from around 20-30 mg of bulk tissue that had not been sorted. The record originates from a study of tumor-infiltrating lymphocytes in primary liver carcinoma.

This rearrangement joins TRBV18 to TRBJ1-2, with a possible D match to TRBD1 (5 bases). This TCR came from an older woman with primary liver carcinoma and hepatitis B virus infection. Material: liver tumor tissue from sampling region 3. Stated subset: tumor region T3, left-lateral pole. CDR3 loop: CASSPSQVDYGYTF. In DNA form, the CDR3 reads TGTGCCAGCTCACCATCACAGGTTGACTATGGCTACACCTTC.